This T cell receptor beta chain was found in a study of TIL therapy for anti-PD-1-resistant metastatic lung cancer. For the study at large: Median tumor PD-L1 proportion score was 6%. Several tumors were EGFR-mutant and two were ALK-rearranged.

This CDR3 has 16 residues. V shed 5 bases and J shed 1 base, with 17 bases lying between them. Germline CDR1 PRHDT, CDR2 FYEKMQ (reference sequence). This was the immunoSEQ v3 assay. Libraries were prepared by immunoSEQ multiplex PCR; TCRdb keeps only in-frame clonotypes and omits some of them. The sample lists about 15,000 clones, around 88% occurring once. Described time point: pre-treatment sample, taken before nivolumab and TIL therapy. Material: blood, obtained at baseline. The chain employs TRBV13 and TRBJ1-2; D is perhaps TRBD1 (6 bases). This TCR derives from a person aged 25-85 years with non-small cell lung cancer. In DNA form, the CDR3 reads TGTGCCAGCAGCGCCCCCCGACAGGAGATTAACTATGGCTACACCTTC. Protein sequence: CASSAPRQEINYGYTF.